Listed below are T cell receptor beta chains from one sample, sequenced in a study of post-analysis software for immune sequencing data. Via MiXCR, TCRdb re-called the PCR reads, giving one row per CDR3 protein. Of around 260,000 distinct CDR3 sequences detected, 35% to 40% appear once; the ten largest clones hold 4.5% to 5.5%. The sample taken for sequencing was blood. These receptors were taken from a girl between 10 and 17 years old with multiple sclerosis. Each CDR3 is given with its conserved first and last residue. A D gene is named only where the DNA matches it firmly. Clone size appears in some rows only: once, few, many, or a class for an expanded clone.

V gene: TRBV2
D gene: NA
J gene: TRBJ2-1
clone size: many
CDR3 DNA: TGTGCCAGCAGCGAGGACCGGAGCTCCTACAATGAGCAGTTCTTC
CDR3 protein: CASSEDRSSYNEQFF

V gene: TRBV29-1
D gene: TRBD1
J gene: TRBJ1-1
clone size: few
CDR3 DNA: TGCAGCGCTGACACACAGGGGCTTGGAACTGAAGCTTTCTTT
CDR3 protein: CSADTQGLGTEAFF

V gene: TRBV10-3
D gene: NA
J gene: TRBJ2-7
clone size: NA
CDR3 DNA: TGTGCCATTAGACGAGAGGACGGCTACGAGCAGTACTTC
CDR3 protein: CAIRREDGYEQYF

V gene: TRBV6-5
D gene: NA
J gene: TRBJ2-1
clone size: NA
CDR3 DNA: TGTGCCAGCAGTTACGGGACGGGGGCGTACAATGAGCAGTTCTTC
CDR3 protein: CASSYGTGAYNEQFF

V gene: TRBV28
D gene: NA
J gene: TRBJ1-2
clone size: few
CDR3 DNA: TGTGCCAGCCACAGGGTATCCTATGGCTACACCTTC
CDR3 protein: CASHRVSYGYTF

V gene: TRBV20-1
D gene: NA
J gene: TRBJ2-1
clone size: NA
CDR3 DNA: TGCAGTGCTAGAGAACCCGTGGGTAGCGGAGACTACAATGAGCAGTTCTTC
CDR3 protein: CSAREPVGSGDYNEQFF

V gene: TRBV6-1
D gene: NA
J gene: TRBJ2-2
clone size: NA
CDR3 DNA: TGTGCCAGCAGGCGGAGGGACAGCGGTTTGCTCCCCGGGGAGCTGTTTTTT
CDR3 protein: CASRRRDSGLLPGELFF

V gene: TRBV7-2
D gene: TRBD2
J gene: TRBJ2-1
clone size: many
CDR3 DNA: TGTGCCAGCAGCTTAGATTGGCGGGAGTATAATGAGCAGTTCTTC
CDR3 protein: CASSLDWREYNEQFF

V gene: TRBV4-1
D gene: NA
J gene: TRBJ1-2
clone size: many
CDR3 DNA: TGCGCCAGCACCTCACTCGGGGGGGGCTACACCTTC
CDR3 protein: CASTSLGGGYTF

V gene: TRBV6-1
D gene: TRBD2
J gene: TRBJ2-1
clone size: NA
CDR3 DNA: TGTGCCAGCAGTGAGTTGGCGCGGGGGGGCTCCTACAATGAGCAGTTCTTC
CDR3 protein: CASSELARGGSYNEQFF

V gene: TRBV7-2
D gene: NA
J gene: TRBJ2-3
clone size: NA
CDR3 DNA: TGTGCCAGCAGCGACGAGAGGGCGGGGATCACAGATACGCAGTATTTT
CDR3 protein: CASSDERAGITDTQYF

V gene: TRBV6-4
D gene: TRBD2
J gene: TRBJ2-1
clone size: NA
CDR3 DNA: TGTGCCAGCAACCCGGATAGCGGGAGTAGAAATGAGCAGTTCTTC
CDR3 protein: CASNPDSGSRNEQFF

V gene: TRBV20-1
D gene: NA
J gene: TRBJ2-3
clone size: NA
CDR3 DNA: TGCAGTGCTAGTGGCGCACTCGCGACCAATACAGATACGCAGTATTTT
CDR3 protein: CSASGALATNTDTQYF

V gene: TRBV11-1
D gene: TRBD2
J gene: TRBJ2-1
clone size: NA
CDR3 DNA: TGTGCCAGCAGCTTGTGCCCTACGCGGGAGCTAGAACAGTTCTTC
CDR3 protein: CASSLCPTRELEQFF

V gene: TRBV19
D gene: NA
J gene: TRBJ1-5
clone size: NA
CDR3 DNA: TGTGCCAGTAGATCCGGGAGGGGAAACAATCAGCCCCAGCATTTT
CDR3 protein: CASRSGRGNNQPQHF

V gene: TRBV5-1
D gene: TRBD2
J gene: TRBJ2-3
clone size: NA
CDR3 DNA: TGCGCCAGCAGCCAGACTAGCGGAGGCACAGATACGCAGTATTTT
CDR3 protein: CASSQTSGGTDTQYF

V gene: TRBV20-1
D gene: NA
J gene: TRBJ2-1
clone size: many
CDR3 DNA: TGCAGTGCTAGGGTGGGCCGGGACAATGAGCAGTTCTTC
CDR3 protein: CSARVGRDNEQFF

V gene: TRBV20-1
D gene: NA
J gene: TRBJ1-2
clone size: many
CDR3 DNA: TGCAGTGCTAGAGATCTGGGGGAGAGGTACACCTTC
CDR3 protein: CSARDLGERYTF

V gene: TRBV20-1
D gene: NA
J gene: TRBJ1-5
clone size: NA
CDR3 DNA: TGCAGTGCTAGAAGTGACATGGGGCATCATCAGCCCCAGCATTTT
CDR3 protein: CSARSDMGHHQPQHF

V gene: TRBV11-2
D gene: NA
J gene: TRBJ1-1
clone size: NA
CDR3 DNA: TGTGCCAGCAGCATAGATAGGGGGAGTGAAGCTTTCTTT
CDR3 protein: CASSIDRGSEAFF

V gene: TRBV4-1
D gene: TRBD1
J gene: TRBJ2-1
clone size: NA
CDR3 DNA: TGCGCCAGCAGCCATGGGGGACAGGGAAGCTCCTACAATGAGCAGTTCTTC
CDR3 protein: CASSHGGQGSSYNEQFF

V gene: TRBV5-5
D gene: NA
J gene: TRBJ2-1
clone size: NA
CDR3 DNA: TGTGCCAGCAGCACTTCTACCAGTGAGCAGTTCTTC
CDR3 protein: CASSTSTSEQFF

V gene: TRBV21-1
D gene: NA
J gene: TRBJ2-7
clone size: many
CDR3 DNA: TGTGCCAGCAGCAAAGTACAGGGTCGAGACGAGCAGTACTTC
CDR3 protein: CASSKVQGRDEQYF

V gene: TRBV12-3/TRBV12-4
D gene: TRBD1
J gene: TRBJ1-1
clone size: NA
CDR3 DNA: TGTGCCAGCAGCCCCATTGCCCCCCCAGGGGGCTTTACTGAAGCTTTCTTT
CDR3 protein: CASSPIAPPGGFTEAFF

V gene: TRBV6-1
D gene: TRBD1
J gene: TRBJ1-2
clone size: NA
CDR3 DNA: TGTGCCAGCAGTTCGGACAGGGCTAATGGCTACACCTTC
CDR3 protein: CASSSDRANGYTF

V gene: TRBV4-1
D gene: TRBD2
J gene: TRBJ2-7
clone size: few
CDR3 DNA: TGCGCCAGCAGCCAAGAGCCAGCGGGAGGCCCCTACGAGCAGTACTTC
CDR3 protein: CASSQEPAGGPYEQYF

V gene: TRBV24-1
D gene: TRBD2
J gene: TRBJ2-1
clone size: many
CDR3 DNA: TGTGCCACCAGTGATCCGACTAGCGGGCTCTCCTACAATGAGCAGTTCTTC
CDR3 protein: CATSDPTSGLSYNEQFF

V gene: TRBV20-1
D gene: NA
J gene: TRBJ2-1
clone size: NA
CDR3 DNA: TGCAGTGCTAGAATTATGAATGAGCAGTTCTTC
CDR3 protein: CSARIMNEQFF

V gene: TRBV4-1
D gene: NA
J gene: TRBJ1-4
clone size: NA
CDR3 DNA: TGCGCCAGCAGCCAAGATCGGTCCGGGGCTCTGAATGAAAAACTGTTTTTT
CDR3 protein: CASSQDRSGALNEKLFF

V gene: TRBV6-1
D gene: TRBD1
J gene: TRBJ2-7
clone size: NA
CDR3 DNA: TGTGCCAGCAGTGAACCGGGACAGAAGACCTACGAGCAGTACTTC
CDR3 protein: CASSEPGQKTYEQYF

V gene: TRBV9
D gene: TRBD1
J gene: TRBJ1-4
clone size: few
CDR3 DNA: TGTGCCAGCAGCGCCAGCGGATCGACAGGGGGCTATGAAAAACTGTTTTTT
CDR3 protein: CASSASGSTGGYEKLFF

V gene: TRBV27
D gene: NA
J gene: TRBJ1-4
clone size: NA
CDR3 DNA: TGTGCCAGCAGTCCCCGTCCGGACCATAATGAAAAACTGTTTTTT
CDR3 protein: CASSPRPDHNEKLFF

V gene: TRBV6-6
D gene: TRBD1
J gene: TRBJ1-1
clone size: many
CDR3 DNA: TGTGCCAGCAGTTGGGCCTCAGGGGGTGAAGCTTTCTTT
CDR3 protein: CASSWASGGEAFF

V gene: TRBV7-9
D gene: NA
J gene: TRBJ2-7
clone size: NA
CDR3 DNA: TGTGCCAGCAACCAGGGCTACGAGCAGTACTTC
CDR3 protein: CASNQGYEQYF

V gene: TRBV20-1
D gene: NA
J gene: TRBJ2-1
clone size: NA
CDR3 DNA: TGCAGTGCCCTTGATATCGGGAGGGGGCCGTACAATGAGCAGTTCTTC
CDR3 protein: CSALDIGRGPYNEQFF

V gene: TRBV29-1
D gene: TRBD2
J gene: TRBJ2-3
clone size: NA
CDR3 DNA: TGCAGCGTGAAAGCGGGAAGGACAGATACGCAGTATTTT
CDR3 protein: CSVKAGRTDTQYF

V gene: TRBV29-1
D gene: NA
J gene: TRBJ2-6
clone size: NA
CDR3 DNA: TGCAGCGTTGAAGATCGGGAGCGCTCTGGGGCCAACGTCCTGACTTTC
CDR3 protein: CSVEDRERSGANVLTF

V gene: TRBV5-5
D gene: NA
J gene: TRBJ2-1
clone size: few
CDR3 DNA: TGTGCCTGCAGCTTTTCGCAGGTCTCCTACAATGAGCAGTTCTTC
CDR3 protein: CACSFSQVSYNEQFF

V gene: TRBV27
D gene: NA
J gene: TRBJ2-1
clone size: many
CDR3 DNA: TGTGCCAGCAGTTTATCTTCGGACAATGAGCAGTTCTTC
CDR3 protein: CASSLSSDNEQFF

V gene: TRBV4-1
D gene: NA
J gene: TRBJ1-2
clone size: many
CDR3 DNA: TGCGCCAGCAGCCGAGTGAGGCAGGGCCCTTATGGCTACACCTTC
CDR3 protein: CASSRVRQGPYGYTF

V gene: TRBV20-1
D gene: TRBD2
J gene: TRBJ2-3
clone size: NA
CDR3 DNA: TGCAGTGCTAGAGAGACTAGCGGGCGAAGCGCAGATACGCAGTATTTT
CDR3 protein: CSARETSGRSADTQYF

V gene: TRBV6-5
D gene: NA
J gene: TRBJ2-1
clone size: many
CDR3 DNA: TGTGCCAGCAGTTACCGAGGAACTGAGCAGTTCTTC
CDR3 protein: CASSYRGTEQFF

V gene: TRBV27
D gene: NA
J gene: TRBJ2-2
clone size: few
CDR3 DNA: TGTGCCAGCACTGCGAAGAACACCGGGGAGCTGTTTTTT
CDR3 protein: CASTAKNTGELFF

V gene: TRBV20-1
D gene: NA
J gene: TRBJ2-1
clone size: many
CDR3 DNA: TGCAGTGCTAGAGACCGCCCCCACAATGAGCAGTTCTTC
CDR3 protein: CSARDRPHNEQFF

V gene: TRBV6-5
D gene: TRBD2
J gene: TRBJ2-2
clone size: few
CDR3 DNA: TGTGCCAGCAGTTGGGTGGGGCTAGCGGGGGGGAACACCGGGGAGCTGTTTTTT
CDR3 protein: CASSWVGLAGGNTGELFF

V gene: TRBV29-1
D gene: NA
J gene: TRBJ1-5
clone size: many
CDR3 DNA: TGCAGCGTTTACTCCGGGCCCCAGCATTTT
CDR3 protein: CSVYSGPQHF

V gene: TRBV7-9
D gene: TRBD2
J gene: TRBJ2-1
clone size: once
CDR3 DNA: TGTGCCAGCAGCTTAGCGACCGGGACTAGGGCCAATGAGCAGTTCTTC
CDR3 protein: CASSLATGTRANEQFF

V gene: TRBV6-1
D gene: NA
J gene: TRBJ1-1
clone size: few
CDR3 DNA: TGTGCCAGCAGGAGACGGAGACAGAACACTGAAGCTTTCTTT
CDR3 protein: CASRRRRQNTEAFF

V gene: TRBV20-1
D gene: NA
J gene: TRBJ2-1
clone size: few
CDR3 DNA: TGCAGTGCTAGAGACTACCGGGCGGACAATGAGCAGTTCTTC
CDR3 protein: CSARDYRADNEQFF

V gene: TRBV5-6
D gene: NA
J gene: TRBJ1-5
clone size: many
CDR3 DNA: TGTGCCAGCAGCTCCGGGTCGCGCCCCCAGCATTTT
CDR3 protein: CASSSGSRPQHF

V gene: TRBV27
D gene: TRBD1
J gene: TRBJ1-5
clone size: many
CDR3 DNA: TGTGCCAGCAGTTCTGACAGGGGGGATCAGCCCCAGCATTTT
CDR3 protein: CASSSDRGDQPQHF

V gene: TRBV5-1
D gene: NA
J gene: TRBJ2-1
clone size: NA
CDR3 DNA: TGCGCCAGCACCTGGACTCCAGGATTTTACAATGAGCGGTTCTTC
CDR3 protein: CASTWTPGFYNERFF